This entry lists 25 T cell receptor beta chains sequenced from one sample in a study of regulatory T cells in long-lasting Graves disease. Indicated time point: newly diagnosed GD, antithyroid drugs for less than 3 months. TCR sequences were obtained from RNA taken from PBMCs. Sequencing libraries for TCR beta were prepared with iRepertoire HTBI primers and Arm-PCR of CDR3 regions. TCRdb re-called the multiplex PCR reads with MiXCR, one entry per CDR3 protein. The table shows a few hundred thousand distinct CDR3 sequences, with 15% to 20% occurring only once. These data also featured in a second study, about T cells in Graves' hyperthyroidism and ophthalmopathy.

The starting material was peripheral blood mononuclear cells (PBMCs), obtained at new diagnosis, from a patient treated with antithyroid drugs. The receptors here all came from a woman between 18 and 29 years old with Graves disease.

This clonotype has a handful of counts. The chain has TRBV20-1 and TRBJ1-5, with D hard to call. The V and J ends lost 1 base and 0 bases respectively, with 7 bases between them. The germline V gene encodes CDR1 DFQATT and CDR2 SNEGSKA (reference sequence). The CDR3 consists of 14 residues. The chain's CDR3 is CSARADYSNQPQHF. CDR3 coding DNA: TGCAGTGCTAGAGCAGATTATAGCAATCAGCCCCAGCATTTT.

Many counts were recorded for this clonotype. The genes are TRBV12-3 or TRBV12-4 and TRBJ1-5; perhaps TRBD1 as D (5 bases). The CDR3 runs 15 residues. V was shortened by 6 bases and J by 2 bases, with 14 bases between the two germline ends. This chain's CDR3 is CASSPKRGGNQPQHF. The CDR3 nucleotides are TGTGCCAGCAGCCCTAAGAGGGGAGGCAATCAGCCCCAGCATTTT.

This clonotype was detected ten times or more. CDR3 sequence: CATSRLGTPTDTQYF. CDR3 sequence (DNA): TGTGCCACCAGCAGACTAGGGACCCCCACAGATACGCAGTATTTT. The chain links TRBV15 to TRBJ2-3; D possibly matches TRBD1 or TRBD2 (5 bases each). The germline V gene has CDR1 LNHNV and CDR2 YYDKDF (reference sequence). Deletions cut 2 bases from V and 2 bases from J, with 11 bases between. CDR3 length: 15 residues. Drawing the rest from reference TRBV15 and TRBJ2-3, the complete variable domain is DAMVIQNPRYQVTQFGKPVTLSCSQTLNHNVMYWYQQKSSQAPKLLFHYYDKDFNNEADTPDNFQSRRPNTSFCFLDIRSPGLGDTAMYLCATSRLGTPTDTQYFGPGTRLTVL.

This clonotype was picked up many times. The chain's CDR3 is CASSRRGQGGKSLNEQFF. Here the CDR3 DNA reads TGTGCCAGCAGCCGGAGAGGGCAGGGGGGAAAGTCGTTGAATGAGCAGTTCTTC. The genes are TRBV5-4 and TRBJ2-1, with D perhaps matching TRBD1 (7 bases). V lost 4 bases to trimming and J lost 7 bases, with 27 bases between them. Per the germline V gene, CDR1 is SGHNT and CDR2 is YYREEE (reference sequence). This CDR3 spans 18 amino acids.

This clonotype was detected ten times or more. The chain is built from TRBV2 and TRBJ1-1, with unresolved D. CDR1 is SNHLY and CDR2 is FYNNEI in the germline V gene. V was pared by 7 bases and J by 0 bases, with 6 bases between. The CDR3 spans 12 residues. The CDR3 DNA reads TGTGCCAGCACCCAGATGAACACTGAAGCTTTCTTT. It is translated as CASTQMNTEAFF.

This clonotype was detected a few times. This sequence joins TRBV4-2 and TRBJ2-3; 8 positions match TRBD1. Matching the DNA end better, TRBJ2-5 makes the J call doubtful. This CDR3 region has 17 residues. The germline CDR1 and CDR2 sequences are LGHNA and YNFKEQ. The DNA of the CDR3 is TGTGCCAGCAACGAGGGGATCCGAGACAGGGGTCAAGAGACCCAGTACTTC. It encodes CASNEGIRDRGQETQYF.

The table lists this clonotype with a few counts. In DNA form, the CDR3 reads TGTGCCAGCAGTGAGTTTAGGGGGGCCACCCTCTACGAGCAGTACTTC. The encoded protein is CASSEFRGATLYEQYF. This rearrangement joins TRBV6-1 to TRBJ2-7; D tentatively reads TRBD1 or TRBD2 (6 bases each). Trimming took off 3 bases at V and 3 bases at J, with 18 bases between the two ends. The V gene's germline CDR1 is MNHNS and CDR2 SASEGT. The CDR3 sequence is 16 residues long.

This clonotype was picked up many times. The chain combines TRBV2 with TRBJ2-1, with D perhaps matching TRBD2 (6 bases). Germline CDR1 and CDR2: SNHLY and FYNNEI. Trimming removed 6 bases at V and 8 bases at J, with 20 bases between. This CDR3 region has 15 residues. This chain's CDR3 is CASSQGLISGHEQFF. In nucleotides, the CDR3 is TGTGCCAGCAGCCAGGGATTAATAAGCGGGCATGAGCAGTTCTTC.

The chain is built from TRBV6-2 or TRBV6-3 and TRBJ2-3, with unresolved D. Trimming cost V 0 bases and J 0 bases, with 16 bases left between them. CDR1 and CDR2 (germline): MNHEY, SVGEGT. The CDR3 spans 18 residues. In DNA, the CDR3 is TGTGCCAGCAGTTACTCGATCGTCCGAAAACTTAGCACAGATACGCAGTATTTT. Amino acid sequence: CASSYSIVRKLSTDTQYF.

This clonotype has at least ten counts. The chain recombines TRBV11-2 with TRBJ1-1; D not resolved. Trimming left V 4 bases short and J 5 bases short, with 11 bases between. This CDR3 comprises 13 residues. Germline V gene sequence: CDR1 SGHAT, CDR2 FQNNGV. The CDR3 nucleotides read TGTGCCAGCAGCTCCCAAACAGCTACTGAAGCTTTCTTT. Translation: CASSSQTATEAFF.

This clonotype has ten or more counts. The rearrangement links TRBV6-1 to TRBJ1-5; D is ambiguous. The V and J ends lost 2 bases and 7 bases respectively, with 12 bases between them. CDR1 is MNHNS and CDR2 is SASEGT in the germline V gene. The CDR3 is 14 amino acids. This chain's CDR3 is CASSEPAGGQPQHF. As DNA, the CDR3 is TGTGCCAGCAGTGAACCGGCAGGAGGCCAGCCCCAGCATTTT.

This clonotype was found many times. This chain connects TRBV3-1 to TRBJ1-6, with D uncertain. Germline assignment: CDR1 LGHDT and CDR2 YNNKEL (reference sequence). V lost 2 bases and J 3 bases, leaving 20 bases between the germline ends. The CDR3 runs to 19 residues. The DNA of the CDR3 is TGTGCCAGCAGCCAAAATCCAGGTTCGTACTCGCGCTATAATTCACCCCTCCACTTT. Translating it yields CASSQNPGSYSRYNSPLHF.

The V gene is TRBV14, the J gene TRBJ1-3; D not resolved. The CDR3 totals 14 residues. V was pared by 6 bases and J by 0 bases, with 9 bases between. Germline V gene lookup returns CDR1 SGHDN and CDR2 FVKESK. DNA for the CDR3: TGTGCCAGCAGGTCGGGGAGCTCTGGAAACACCATATATTTT. As protein: CASRSGSSGNTIYF.

This clonotype was seen many times. The chain combines TRBV18 with TRBJ2-1; perhaps TRBD2 as D (6 bases). From germline, CDR1 is KGHSH and CDR2 LQKENI. The length of the CDR3 is 16 residues. V shed 3 bases and J shed 4 bases, with 16 bases lying between them. The CDR3: CASSPLWRDEYNEQFF. CDR3 in DNA: TGTGCCAGCTCACCCCTCTGGCGGGACGAGTACAATGAGCAGTTCTTC.

This clonotype occurred many times. The chain is built from TRBV2 and TRBJ2-2; weak D call: TRBD1 (5 bases). This CDR3 has 15 amino acids. Germline V lookup: CDR1 SNHLY, CDR2 FYNNEI. V was clipped by 6 bases and J by 2 bases, with 13 bases between them. The CDR3 sequence: CASRRQTSNTGELFF. The CDR3 coding sequence is TGTGCCAGCAGACGACAGACCAGTAACACCGGGGAGCTGTTTTTT. The variable domain in full, with the rest retrieved from reference TRBV2 and TRBJ2-2, is EPEVTQTPSHQVTQMGQEVILRCVPISNHLYFYWYRQILGQKVEFLVSFYNNEISEKSEIFDDQFSVERPDGSNFTLKIRSTKLEDSAMYFCASRRQTSNTGELFFGEGSRLTVL.

This clonotype was counted at least ten times. J is TRBJ1-5 and V is TRBV12-3 or TRBV12-4, with a tentative D call TRBD1 (6 bases). The CDR3 is 14 amino acids. Trimming cost V 6 bases and J 3 bases, with 12 bases left between them. The chain's CDR3 is CASRQDSFNQPQHF. The CDR3 region has the DNA TGTGCCAGCAGGCAGGACAGCTTCAATCAGCCCCAGCATTTT.

This clonotype was counted between two and nine times. CDR3 protein: CASSLAGVRSSYEQYF. The CDR3 bases are TGTGCCAGCAGCTTGGCTGGCGTTAGAAGCTCCTACGAGCAGTACTTC. The chain has TRBV5-4 and TRBJ2-7; no definite D call. The V and J ends lost 0 bases and 0 bases respectively, with 13 bases between them. This CDR3 has 16 residues. The V gene's germline CDR1 is SGHNT and CDR2 YYREEE (reference sequence).

This clonotype was counted ten times or more. The V call is TRBV20-1, the J call TRBJ2-3; 8 bases match TRBD2. V shed 3 bases, J shed 0 bases, and the junction held 8 bases outside the gene matches. Germline CDR1 is DFQATT and CDR2 is SNEGSKA (reference sequence). The CDR3 is made up of 16 amino acids. The CDR3 region is CSASRRLATSTDTQYF. CDR3 bases: TGCAGTGCTAGCCGTCGACTAGCGACAAGCACAGATACGCAGTATTTT.

This clonotype has ten or more counts. The V gene is TRBV2, the J gene TRBJ2-7; D ambiguous. This CDR3 is built from 11 residues. Trimming pared 4 bases from V and 7 bases from J, leaving 8 bases between. The V gene's germline CDR1 is SNHLY and CDR2 FYNNEI. Written as DNA, the CDR3 is TGTGCCAGCAGTGGGGTGGGTGAGCAGTACTTC. Its protein is CASSGVGEQYF.

This clonotype was counted only a few times. The gene calls are TRBV19 and TRBJ1-5; D gene unclear. CDR1 is LNHDA and CDR2 is SQIVND in the germline V gene (reference sequence). The CDR3 sequence is 11 residues long. With 6 bases removed from V and 12 bases from J, the gap between germline ends came to 12 bases. The chain's CDR3 is CASSESGLQHF. CDR3 DNA: TGTGCCAGTAGCGAGTCGGGTCTCCAGCATTTT.

This clonotype appeared a few times. J is TRBJ1-2 and V is TRBV5-5; the D gene is possibly TRBD1 (6 bases). Deletions cut 3 bases from V and 7 bases from J, with 13 bases between. This CDR3 has 13 residues. Germline CDR1 is SGHKS and CDR2 is YYEKEE (reference sequence). DNA for the CDR3: TGTGCCAGCAGCTGGGGGGACATCGGTGGCTACACCTTC. Protein sequence: CASSWGDIGGYTF.

V and J are TRBV4-1 and TRBJ1-1; D is unresolved. There are 17 residues in the CDR3. Germline V lookup: CDR1 MGHRA, CDR2 YSYEKL. Trimming shortened V by 0 bases and J by 0 bases, and 14 bases separated the two germline ends. The CDR3 protein is CASSQDRSRAMNTEAFF. CDR3 DNA sequence: TGCGCCAGCAGCCAAGATAGGTCCCGGGCTATGAACACTGAAGCTTTCTTT.

The V and J genes are TRBV29-1 and TRBJ2-1; 10 nucleotides agree with TRBD1. Trimming cost V 6 bases and J 5 bases; bases outside gene matches: 10. Germline values: CDR1 SQVTM, CDR2 ANQGSEA. The CDR3 contains 15 residues. In DNA form, the CDR3 reads TGCAGCGTGGGACCCAGACAGGGGGCCCACAATGAGCAGTTCTTC. It translates to CSVGPRQGAHNEQFF.

The table lists this clonotype with many counts. The chain carries TRBV25-1 and TRBJ2-3, with 10 bases matching TRBD2. The V gene's germline CDR1 is MGHDK and CDR2 SYGVNS. With V trimmed by 1 base and J by 5 bases, 6 bases remained unmatched. The CDR3 is 16 residues long. The CDR3 region has the DNA TGTGCCAGCAGTGAATCTAGCGGGAGCCTAGGAGATACGCAGTATTTT. It codes for CASSESSGSLGDTQYF. Full variable domain (remainder filled in from reference TRBV25-1 and TRBJ2-3): EADIYQTPRYLVIGTGKKITLECSQTMGHDKMYWYQQDPGMELHLIHYSYGVNSTEKGDLSSESTVSRIRTEHFPLTLESARPSHTSQYLCASSESSGSLGDTQYFGPGTRLTVL.

This clonotype was counted between two and nine times. The chain combines TRBV19 with TRBJ2-6, with 7 bases matching TRBD1. The CDR3 covers 19 residues. Germline-derived CDR1 and CDR2 are LNHDA and SQIVND (reference sequence). J gave up 0 bases and V 1 base, and 9 bases lay outside the gene matches. The CDR3 loop reads CASSIATPGQYSGANVLTF. The CDR3 DNA is TGTGCCAGTAGTATAGCAACCCCGGGACAGTACTCTGGGGCCAACGTCCTGACTTTC.